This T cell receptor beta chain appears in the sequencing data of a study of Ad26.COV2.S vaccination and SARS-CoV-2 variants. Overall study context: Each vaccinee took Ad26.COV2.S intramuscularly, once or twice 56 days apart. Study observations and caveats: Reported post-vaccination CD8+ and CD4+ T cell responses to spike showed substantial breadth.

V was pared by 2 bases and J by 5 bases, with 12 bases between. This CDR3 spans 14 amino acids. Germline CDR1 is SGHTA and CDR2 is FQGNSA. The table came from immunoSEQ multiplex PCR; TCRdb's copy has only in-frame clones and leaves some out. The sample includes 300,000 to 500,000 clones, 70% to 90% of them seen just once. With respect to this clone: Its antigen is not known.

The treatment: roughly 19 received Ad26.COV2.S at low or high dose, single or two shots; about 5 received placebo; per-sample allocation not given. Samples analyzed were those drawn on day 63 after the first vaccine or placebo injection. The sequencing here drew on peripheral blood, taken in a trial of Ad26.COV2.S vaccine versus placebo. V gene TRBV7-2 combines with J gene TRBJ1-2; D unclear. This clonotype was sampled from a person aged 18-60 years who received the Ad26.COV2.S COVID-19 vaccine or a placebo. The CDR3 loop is CASSLPPVSYGYTF. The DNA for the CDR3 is TGTGCCAGCAGCTTACCACCCGTTTCATATGGCTACACCTTC. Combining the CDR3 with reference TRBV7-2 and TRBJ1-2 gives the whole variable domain GAGVSQSPSNKVTEKGKDVELRCDPISGHTALYWYRQSLGQGLEFLIYFQGNSAPDKSGLPSDRFSAERTGGSVSTLTIQRTQQEDSAVYLCASSLPPVSYGYTFGSGTRLTVV.